The 5 T cell receptor beta chains in this list originate from one sample, sequenced in a study of T cells in Graves' hyperthyroidism and ophthalmopathy. Regions amplified from RNA transcripts were the TCR beta CDR3 regions. The HTBI primer set drove a first-round RT-PCR of the TCR CDR3. TCRdb processed the multiplex PCR reads anew with MiXCR; each CDR3 protein has one entry. Among around 280,000 distinct CDR3 sequences, 13% were seen once, and the ten largest hold almost 8%. The sequencing input was blood. These receptors all come from a woman aged 25 to 39 with Graves' hyperthyroidism that later progressed to Graves' ophthalmopathy.

At least ten counts were recorded for this clonotype. This CDR3 is CASSSGVAAYNEQFF. Here the CDR3 DNA reads TGTGCCAGCAGCTCCGGAGTAGCCGCATACAATGAGCAGTTCTTC. The chain carries TRBV7-9 and TRBJ2-1; the D is unclear. V was shortened by 4 bases and J by 4 bases, with 14 bases between the two germline ends. The CDR3 is 15 residues long. CDR1 SEHNR and CDR2 FQNEAQ come from the germline V gene (reference sequence).

The V and J genes are TRBV19 and TRBJ2-7, with 9 nucleotides matching TRBD1. The CDR3 contains 15 residues. V lost 5 bases to trimming and J lost 1 base; unmatched junction nucleotides: 6. Germline V lookup: CDR1 LNHDA, CDR2 SQIVND (reference sequence). CDR3 in amino acids: CASSPGGQGSYEQYF. The CDR3 DNA reads TGTGCCAGTAGTCCCGGGGGACAGGGTTCCTACGAGCAGTACTTC.

As regards this clonotype: A read error may be the cause here, since a much bigger clone is one base away. The chain couples TRBV3-1 to TRBJ2-7; D remains ambiguous. The V gene's germline CDR1 is LGHDT and CDR2 YNNKEL (reference sequence). The CDR3 extends over 18 amino acids. The CDR3 loop is CASSRDPILFADSYEQHF. DNA of the CDR3: TGTGCCAGCAGCCGCGACCCCATCCTATTCGCGGATTCCTACGAGCAGCACTTC.

Ten or more counts support this clonotype. The rearrangement links TRBV12-3 or TRBV12-4 to TRBJ2-5; D may be TRBD1 (6 bases). Trimming removed 3 bases from V and 5 bases from J, with 13 bases in between. This CDR3 spans 14 amino acids. The CDR3 is CASSFGQFLETQYF. CDR3 nucleotide sequence: TGTGCCAGCAGTTTCGGACAGTTTCTGGAGACCCAGTACTTC.

The CDR3 DNA reads TGTGCCAGCAGCCTACTCGGGACAGTTAATGAAAAACTGTTTTTT. Encoded protein: CASSLLGTVNEKLFF. The chain carries TRBV3-1 and TRBJ1-4; 7 bases are shared with TRBD1. Germline CDR1 and CDR2: LGHDT and YNNKEL (reference sequence). V lost 4 bases and J lost 4; bases outside the gene matches: 6. The CDR3 spans 15 residues.